This is a list of T cell receptor beta chains from one sample in a study of blood T cell repertoires in COVID-19. The assay was immunoSEQ multiplex PCR, and TCRdb's table has in-frame clones only and misses some. This sample has fewer than 250,000 clones, with roughly 80% found just once. Sequenced input: PBMCs or T cells enriched from blood (not recorded which). These receptors were taken from a woman aged 40 to 50 who had been exposed to COVID-19. Each CDR3 is given with its conserved first and last residue. A D gene is named only where the DNA matches it firmly. Expanded clones get a size class; other rows say once, few or many, or leave the size out.

v_gene	len	j_gene	abundance	d_gene	CDR3nt	CDR3aa
TRBV27	13	TRBJ2-5	.	.	TGTGCCAGCAGTTTCCTCCTTTCAGAGACCCAGTACTTC	CASSFLLSETQYF
TRBV5-6	12	TRBJ1-1	.	.	TGTGCCAGCAGCTTGGGGCAGACTGAAGCTTTCTTT	CASSLGQTEAFF
TRBV28	14	TRBJ2-5	.	TRBD2	TGTGCCAGCAGTCTAGCGGGGGCGCAAGAGACCCAGTACTTC	CASSLAGAQETQYF
TRBV19	16	TRBJ2-7	.	.	TGTGCCAGTAGTATAGCCTCGGGATTCCGGGCATACGAGCAGTACTTC	CASSIASGFRAYEQYF
TRBV19	15	TRBJ1-1	.	TRBD1	TGTGCCAGTAGTCTCCAAAAGGGGGCAAACACTGAAGCTTTCTTT	CASSLQKGANTEAFF
TRBV27	16	TRBJ2-5	few	TRBD2	TGTGCCAGCAGTCCGAACCCGGGACTAGGGGGGGAGACCCAGTACTTC	CASSPNPGLGGETQYF
TRBV12-3/TRBV12-4	13	TRBJ1-1	.	.	TGTGCCAGCAGTTTCACCCGGGACACTGAAGCTTTCTTT	CASSFTRDTEAFF
TRBV7-9	14	TRBJ1-1	.	.	TGTGCCAGCAGCCAATCAGGACAGAACACTGAAGCTTTCTTT	CASSQSGQNTEAFF
TRBV5-5	14	TRBJ2-4	.	TRBD1	TGTGCCAGCAGCAGAGGGGACAGGGGTAACATTCAGTACTTC	CASSRGDRGNIQYF
TRBV6-6	11	TRBJ1-5	.	.	TGTGCCAGCAGTTACCCTCCTTACCAGCATTTT	CASSYPPYQHF
TRBV7-6	19	TRBJ1-4	.	TRBD1	TGTGCCAGCAGCTTAGTTTGGGGGCGTAGGGGGCCAACTAATGAAAAACTGTTTTTT	CASSLVWGRRGPTNEKLFF
TRBV19	14	TRBJ2-1	.	.	TGTGCCAGTAGGGCAGACTACCCTTACAATGAGCAGTTCTTC	CASRADYPYNEQFF
TRBV3-1/TRBV3-2	16	TRBJ2-3	.	TRBD2	TGTGCCAGCAGCCGAACCACGGGGGGACGAACAGATACGCAGTATTTT	CASSRTTGGRTDTQYF
TRBV5-4	15	TRBJ2-1	.	.	TGTGCCAGCAGCTTGATCGCGGACTCCTACAATGAGCAGTTCTTC	CASSLIADSYNEQFF
TRBV5-1	14	TRBJ1-3	.	TRBD1	TGCGCCAGCAGCTCAGACAGGGGTGTGAACACCATATATTTT	CASSSDRGVNTIYF
TRBV28	17	TRBJ2-2	.	TRBD2	TGTGCCAGCAGTTTAGGCGCACTAGCGGGGGTGGCCGGGGAGCTGTTTTTT	CASSLGALAGVAGELFF
TRBV9	16	TRBJ1-3	.	.	TGTGCCAGCAGCGAGAGGGTGAGGGATTCCGGAAACACCATATATTTT	CASSERVRDSGNTIYF
TRBV6-2/TRBV6-3	15	TRBJ2-6	.	.	TGTGCCAGCAGCCGCAGTGCCACTGGGGCCAACGTCCTGACTTTC	CASSRSATGANVLTF
TRBV7-9	16	TRBJ1-4	few	.	TGTGCCAGCAGCTTAGCGTCTGGGAGGCCTAATGAAAAACTGTTTTTT	CASSLASGRPNEKLFF
TRBV5-1	16	TRBJ1-3	.	TRBD1	TGCGCCAGCAGCACCGGGACAGGGGGTTCCGGAAACACCATATATTTT	CASSTGTGGSGNTIYF
TRBV19	16	TRBJ2-3	.	TRBD2	TGTGCCAGTAGTCTGGCGGGGGGGCCGCCCACAGATACGCAGTATTTT	CASSLAGGPPTDTQYF
TRBV2	15	TRBJ1-3	once	.	TGTGCCAGCAGTGCTTCGGGCCGCGGGAGAAACACCATATATTTT	CASSASGRGRNTIYF
TRBV6-2/TRBV6-3	16	TRBJ2-5	.	TRBD2	TGTGCCAGCAGTTCTCGTAGCGGGGGTCCCCCAGAGACCCAGTACTTC	CASSSRSGGPPETQYF
TRBV27	13	TRBJ1-5	few	.	TGTGCCAGCAGGACGAGGAGCAATCAGCCCCAGCATTTT	CASRTRSNQPQHF
TRBV2	13	TRBJ1-1	.	.	TGTGCCACACGTACAGAGCTGAACACTGAAGCTTTCTTT	CATRTELNTEAFF
TRBV2	16	TRBJ2-1	.	.	TGTGCCAGCAGTGAGAGGGCAGGGGTAACCTACAATGAGCAGTTCTTC	CASSERAGVTYNEQFF
TRBV7-2	13	TRBJ1-1	.	.	TGTGCCAGCAGCTTCGGAGGGGACACTGAAGCTTTCTTT	CASSFGGDTEAFF
TRBV3-1/TRBV3-2	14	TRBJ2-2	.	TRBD2	TGTGCCAGCAGCCAGAACAGCGGGGTCGGGGAGCTGTTTTTT	CASSQNSGVGELFF
TRBV5-8	14	TRBJ2-2	many	.	TGTGCCAGCAGCCCCCGACTCTTGACCGGGGAGCTGTTTTTT	CASSPRLLTGELFF
TRBV25-1	14	TRBJ1-6	few	.	TGTGCCAGCAGTGAACGACGAGGAGATTCACCCCTCCACTTT	CASSERRGDSPLHF
TRBV2	15	TRBJ1-1	.	TRBD1	TGTGCCAGCAGTTTACAGGGGCAGGCGAACACTGAAGCTTTCTTT	CASSLQGQANTEAFF
TRBV4-1	15	TRBJ1-3	.	.	TGCGCCAGCAGCCTTCTTGGGACATCTGGAAACACCATATATTTT	CASSLLGTSGNTIYF
TRBV7-9	13	TRBJ1-2	few	.	TGTGCCAGCAGCTTAGAGGGGAAGGGTGGCTACACCTTC	CASSLEGKGGYTF